What follows describes a single T cell receptor (beta chain). This entry belongs to a study of shared clonotypes between healthy human individuals. CDR3 length: 15 residues. CDR1 and CDR2 (germline): GTSNPN, SVGIG (reference sequence). Trimming took 0 bases from V and 0 from J, leaving 11 bases between them. This table comes from immunoSEQ multiplex PCR, and its TCRdb copy is limited to in-frame clones, with some not included. The sample shows approximately 2,000,000 clones, over 85% of them seen only once. The naive CD8 population came from CD45RO-negative cells selected for CCR7, without terminally differentiated effector memory CD45RA+ cells.

The chain recombines TRBV30 with TRBJ1-1; TRBD1 might be the D (5 bases). The TCR comes from a man aged 18-30 years in good health. Some clones in this sample may be carry-over from other donors' samples. The sequenced sample was naive CD8+ T cells from PBMCs. The CDR3 coding sequence is TGTGCCTGGAGTGTAAAGGCAGGGATGAACACTGAAGCTTTCTTT. Its translation is CAWSVKAGMNTEAFF.